These 14 T cell receptor beta chains share one sample of origin, sequenced in a study of cytomegalovirus exposure and HLA in healthy donors. 13 Jbeta primers and 60 Vbeta primers were used for the PCR. The repertoire was sequenced with immunoSEQ multiplex PCR; TCRdb's copy has only in-frame clones and lacks some. This sample has roughly 110,000 clones, with less than 85% found just once. The sequencing input was PBMCs. These receptor sequences come from a woman between 40 and 55 years old in good health and CMV-seropositive.

The gene calls are TRBV15 and TRBJ2-1; 9 positions match TRBD2. The CDR3 totals 16 residues. With 3 bases clipped from V and 5 bases from J, the junction kept 8 bases outside the gene matches. Germline CDR1 reads LNHNV; CDR2 reads YYDKDF (reference sequence). CDR3 sequence reads: CATSREFGTSNNEQFF. The CDR3 nucleotides are TGTGCCACCAGCAGGGAATTCGGGACTAGCAACAATGAGCAGTTCTTC. Complete variable domain (other parts from reference TRBV15 and TRBJ2-1): DAMVIQNPRYQVTQFGKPVTLSCSQTLNHNVMYWYQQKSSQAPKLLFHYYDKDFNNEADTPDNFQSRRPNTSFCFLDIRSPGLGDTAMYLCATSREFGTSNNEQFFGPGTRLTVL.

This clone was detected only a few times. V gene TRBV10-3 combines with J gene TRBJ2-3; 9 bases line up with TRBD1. This CDR3 spans 18 amino acids. After removal of 7 bases from V and 1 base from J, the junction contained 15 bases not matched to a gene. Germline assignment: CDR1 ENHRY and CDR2 SYGVKD. CDR3 sequence (DNA): TGTGCCATCAAGGGAACCATACAGGGGGCGGGGGGCACAGATACGCAGTATTTT. It is translated as CAIKGTIQGAGGTDTQYF.

A single count supports this clone. The chain links TRBV7-6 to TRBJ2-5, with 11 nucleotides matching TRBD2. V trimming: 10 bases; J trimming: 7 bases; junction bases outside the gene matches: 11. The germline V gene encodes CDR1 SGHVS and CDR2 FNYEAQ. The CDR3 spans 14 residues. In DNA, the CDR3 is TGTGCCACTGGGCTAGAAGGACTAGCGGGGACCCAGTACTTC. Its translation: CATGLEGLAGTQYF.

In its sample, this clone ranks as hyperexpanded (1% or more). J is TRBJ2-3 and V is TRBV13; D is undetermined. V dropped 3 bases and J dropped 7 bases, with 23 bases sitting between them. Germline V gene sequence: CDR1 PRHDT, CDR2 FYEKMQ (reference sequence). The CDR3 has 17 amino acids. CDR3 loop: CASSLYGTVPIPNTQYF. CDR3 nucleotide sequence: TGTGCCAGCAGCTTGTACGGAACAGTACCCATCCCTAATACGCAGTATTTT.

The chain joins TRBV28 to TRBJ2-7, with D perhaps TRBD2 (5 bases). CDR1 and CDR2 from the germline V gene are MDHEN and SYDVKM. Trimming cost V 1 base and J 2 bases, with 6 bases left between them. This CDR3 comprises 13 residues. The CDR3 DNA follows: TGTGCCAGCAGTTTATCTAGCCCCTACGAGCAGTACTTC. Encoded protein: CASSLSSPYEQYF.

V and J are TRBV5-1 and TRBJ1-3, with D possibly being TRBD1 (6 bases). CDR3 size: 17 residues. Per the germline V gene, CDR1 is SGHRS and CDR2 is YFSETQ. V was clipped by 0 bases and J by 0 bases, with 13 bases between them. The CDR3 coding sequence is TGCGCCAGCAGCTTGGATCAGGGGATCGTCTCTGGAAACACCATATATTTT. Amino acid sequence: CASSLDQGIVSGNTIYF.

The chain is built from TRBV15 and TRBJ1-2; D is perhaps TRBD1 (5 bases). CDR3 length equals 14 residues. Deletions cut 1 base from V and 3 bases from J, with 9 bases between. The germline CDR1 and CDR2 sequences are LNHNV and YYDKDF (reference sequence). CDR3 DNA: TGTGCCACCAGCAGAGGGGGGGTCCACTATGGCTACACCTTC. This gives the protein CATSRGGVHYGYTF.

This clone was detected once. V gene TRBV7-2 combines with J gene TRBJ1-1; no clear D gene. Deletions cut 3 bases from V and 3 bases from J, with 14 bases between. Germline CDR1 is SGHTA and CDR2 is FQGNSA. The CDR3 spans 15 residues. This CDR3 reads CASSFSGGFYTEAFF. The CDR3 DNA follows: TGTGCCAGCAGCTTCTCCGGAGGTTTCTACACTGAAGCTTTCTTT.

The chain joins TRBV5-8 to TRBJ1-5, with 8 positions matching TRBD1. The germline V gene has CDR1 SGHTS and CDR2 YDEGEE. The ends lost 4 bases at V and 0 bases at J; junction bases unmatched: 12. The CDR3 sequence is 18 residues long. CDR3 in DNA: TGTGCCAGCAGCGTCGGGACAGGAGGGGTCAATAGCAATCAGCCCCAGCATTTT. Its protein is CASSVGTGGVNSNQPQHF.

The gene calls are TRBV6-1 and TRBJ1-5, with D tentatively TRBD1 (6 bases). The germline gives CDR1 MNHNS, CDR2 SASEGT. Trimming took 6 bases from V and 5 from J, leaving 17 bases between them. The CDR3 has 15 amino acids. The CDR3 DNA reads as TGTGCCAGCAGCCCTGGGGGGGCAGTTCATCAGCCCCAGCATTTT. It is translated as CASSPGGAVHQPQHF.

The V call is TRBV6-1, the J call TRBJ1-1; 10 bases match TRBD1. The CDR3 runs 15 residues. The V gene's germline CDR1 is MNHNS and CDR2 SASEGT. J gave up 5 bases and V 1 base, and 4 bases lay outside the gene matches. Here the CDR3 DNA reads TGTGCCAGCAGTGAAGGGGGACAGGGGAGGACTGAAGCTTTCTTT. Encoded protein: CASSEGGQGRTEAFF.

The V call is TRBV13, the J call TRBJ1-2; D may be TRBD1 (6 bases). Germline-derived CDR1 and CDR2 are PRHDT and FYEKMQ (reference sequence). V was trimmed by 2 bases and J by 2 bases, leaving 12 bases between them. This CDR3 spans 15 amino acids. CDR3 amino acids: CASSLFSTGNYGYTF. The CDR3 bases are TGTGCCAGCAGCTTATTTTCTACAGGGAACTATGGCTACACCTTC.

V and J are TRBV30 and TRBJ2-2, with D possibly TRBD2 on 5 matching bases. This CDR3 is 14 amino acids long. Per germline, CDR1 GTSNPN and CDR2 SVGIG (reference sequence). Trimming cost V 4 bases and J 6 bases, with 15 bases left between them. CDR3 nucleotides: TGTGCCTGGATTCCGAGGACTTTAGCCGGGGAGCTGTTTTTT. It is translated as CAWIPRTLAGELFF.

This chain uses TRBV2 with TRBJ1-4, with unresolved D. V was shortened by 3 bases and J by 0 bases, with 8 bases between the two germline ends. The CDR3 totals 15 residues. Germline V CDR1 and CDR2: SNHLY, FYNNEI. The CDR3 sequence: CASSDRGATNEKLFF. The CDR3 DNA follows: TGTGCCAGCAGTGACCGGGGAGCAACTAATGAAAAACTGTTTTTT.